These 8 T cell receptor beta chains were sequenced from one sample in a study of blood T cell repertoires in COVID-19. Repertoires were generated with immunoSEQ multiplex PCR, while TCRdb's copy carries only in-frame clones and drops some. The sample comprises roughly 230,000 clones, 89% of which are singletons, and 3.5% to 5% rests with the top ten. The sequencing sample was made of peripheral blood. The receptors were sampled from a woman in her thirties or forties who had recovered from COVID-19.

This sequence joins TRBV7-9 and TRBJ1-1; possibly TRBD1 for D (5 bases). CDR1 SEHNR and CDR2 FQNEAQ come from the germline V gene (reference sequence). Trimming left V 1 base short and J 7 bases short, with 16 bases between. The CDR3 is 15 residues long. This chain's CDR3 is CASSLVGGSGIEAFF. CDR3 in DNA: TGTGCCAGCAGCTTAGTCGGGGGATCAGGGATTGAAGCTTTCTTT.

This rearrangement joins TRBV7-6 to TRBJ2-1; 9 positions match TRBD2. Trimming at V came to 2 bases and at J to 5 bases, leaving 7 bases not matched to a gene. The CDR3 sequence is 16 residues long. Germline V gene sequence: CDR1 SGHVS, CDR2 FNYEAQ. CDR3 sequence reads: CASSLRFSSGNNEQFF. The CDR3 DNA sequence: TGTGCCAGCAGCTTACGGTTCTCTAGCGGGAACAATGAGCAGTTCTTC.

The CDR3 DNA reads TGTGCCTGGAGCTTTGGGCAGCCGGTGAACACTGAAGCTTTCTTT. Its translation is CAWSFGQPVNTEAFF. The rearrangement joins TRBV30 to TRBJ1-1; D uncertain. The CDR3 contains 15 residues. V dropped 3 bases and J dropped 0 bases, with 14 bases sitting between them. CDR1 is GTSNPN, CDR2 SVGIG, per germline (reference sequence).

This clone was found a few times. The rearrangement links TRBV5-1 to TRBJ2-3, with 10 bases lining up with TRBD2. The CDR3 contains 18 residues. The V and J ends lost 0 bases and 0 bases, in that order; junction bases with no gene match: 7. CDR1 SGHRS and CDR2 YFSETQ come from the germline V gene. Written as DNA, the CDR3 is TGCGCCAGCAGCTTGGTAGCGGGAGGTCTAACTAGCACAGATACGCAGTATTTT. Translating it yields CASSLVAGGLTSTDTQYF. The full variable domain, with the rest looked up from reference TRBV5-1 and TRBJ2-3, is KAGVTQTPRYLIKTRGQQVTLSCSPISGHRSVSWYQQTPGQGLQFLFEYFSETQRNKGNFPGRFSGRQFSNSRSEMNVSTLELGDSALYLCASSLVAGGLTSTDTQYFGPGTRLTVL.

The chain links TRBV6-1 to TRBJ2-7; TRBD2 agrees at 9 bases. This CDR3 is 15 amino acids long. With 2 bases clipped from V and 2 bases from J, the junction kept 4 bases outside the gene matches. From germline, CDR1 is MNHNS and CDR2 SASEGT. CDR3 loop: CASSEMLAGTYEQYF. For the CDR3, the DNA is TGTGCCAGCAGTGAAATGCTAGCGGGGACCTACGAGCAGTACTTC.

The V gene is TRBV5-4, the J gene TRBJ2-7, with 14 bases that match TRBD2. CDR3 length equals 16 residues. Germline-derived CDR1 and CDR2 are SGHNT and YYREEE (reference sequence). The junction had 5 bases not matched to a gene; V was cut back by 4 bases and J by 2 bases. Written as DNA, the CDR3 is TGTGCCAGCAGCCTCGGACTAGCGGGGGGAACCTACGAGCAGTACTTC. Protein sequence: CASSLGLAGGTYEQYF. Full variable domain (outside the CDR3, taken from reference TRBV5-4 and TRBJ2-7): ETGVTQSPTHLIKTRGQQVTLRCSSQSGHNTVSWYQQALGQGPQFIFQYYREEENGRGNFPPRFSGLQFPNYSSELNVNALELDDSALYLCASSLGLAGGTYEQYFGPGTRLTVT.

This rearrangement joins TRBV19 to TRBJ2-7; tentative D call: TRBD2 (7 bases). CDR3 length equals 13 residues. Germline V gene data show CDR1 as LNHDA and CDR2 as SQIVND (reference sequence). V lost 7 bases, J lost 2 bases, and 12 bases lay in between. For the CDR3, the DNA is TGTGCCAGTATCCGGGGGGCAGCCTACGAGCAGTACTTC. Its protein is CASIRGAAYEQYF.

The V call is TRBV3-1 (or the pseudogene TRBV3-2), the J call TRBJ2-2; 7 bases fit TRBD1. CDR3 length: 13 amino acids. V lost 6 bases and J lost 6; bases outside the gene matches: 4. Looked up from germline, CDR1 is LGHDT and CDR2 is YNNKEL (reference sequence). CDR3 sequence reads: CASRPTGPGELFF. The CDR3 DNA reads TGTGCCAGCAGACCGACAGGGCCCGGGGAGCTGTTTTTT.